This TCR beta chain appears in the sequencing data of a study of human T cells and chemical hapten exposure. This clonotype appeared a few times. TCRdb reprocessed the RACE reads via MiXCR and lists one record per CDR3 protein. The sample includes fewer than 150,000 distinct CDR3 sequences, roughly 13% seen only once; the top ten take 0.8% to 1%. Germline V gene data show CDR1 as SQVTM and CDR2 as ANQGSEA. V was pared by 4 bases and J by 6 bases, with 10 bases between. This CDR3 region has 12 residues. The time point was: patch test 1, 2 weeks after DPC sensitization. Treatment denoted: therapeutic diphenylcyclopropenone sensitization with weekly scalp DPC.

The rearrangement links TRBV29-1 to TRBJ1-5; D is unclear. This clonotype originated in a man between 18 and 29 years old with alopecia areata. Some clones in this sample may be carry-over from other donors' samples. The starting material was whole blood, obtained in connection with sensitization to the hapten diphenylcyclopropenone (DPC). The CDR3 DNA reads TGCAGCGTTGGGCAGCCCAGTCAGCCCCAGCATTTT. This gives the protein CSVGQPSQPQHF.